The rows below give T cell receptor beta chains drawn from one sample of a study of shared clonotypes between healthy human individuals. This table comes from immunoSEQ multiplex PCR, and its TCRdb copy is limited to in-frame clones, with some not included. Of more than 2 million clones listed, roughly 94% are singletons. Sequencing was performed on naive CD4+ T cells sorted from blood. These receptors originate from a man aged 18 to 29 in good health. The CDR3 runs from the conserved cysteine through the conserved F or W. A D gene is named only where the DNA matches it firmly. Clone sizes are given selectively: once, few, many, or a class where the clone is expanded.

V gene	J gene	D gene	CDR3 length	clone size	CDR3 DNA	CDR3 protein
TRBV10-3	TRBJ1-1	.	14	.	TGTGCCATCAGTGAAAGTTCCGCGAACACTGAAGCTTTCTTT	CAISESSANTEAFF
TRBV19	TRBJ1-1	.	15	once	TGTGCCAGTAGTATAGAGGCATCCTTGAACACTGAAGCTTTCTTT	CASSIEASLNTEAFF
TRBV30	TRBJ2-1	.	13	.	TGTGCCTGGAGTCTTCTAGCGCCTAATGAGCAGTTCTTC	CAWSLLAPNEQFF
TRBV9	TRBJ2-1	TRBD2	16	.	TGTGCCAGCAGCCCGTCGGGAGGGGCCATCTACAATGAGCAGTTCTTC	CASSPSGGAIYNEQFF
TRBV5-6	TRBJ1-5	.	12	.	TGTGCCAGCAGCTTGGGTGATCAGCCCCAGCATTTT	CASSLGDQPQHF
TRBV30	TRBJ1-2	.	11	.	TGTGCCTGGAGTCGGGACTATGGCTACACCTTT	CAWSRDYGYTF
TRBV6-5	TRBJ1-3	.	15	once	TGTGCCAGCAGCAGACGGGGGACCTCTGGAAACACCATATATTTT	CASSRRGTSGNTIYF
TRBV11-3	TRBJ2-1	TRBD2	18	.	TGTGCCAGCAGCTTAGACCTCTGGGGACTAGCGGATTACAATGAGCAGTTCTTC	CASSLDLWGLADYNEQFF
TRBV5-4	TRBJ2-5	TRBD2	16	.	TGTGCCAGCAGCTTCGGAGGCGGGAGGCGCCAAGAGACCCAGTACTTC	CASSFGGGRRQETQYF
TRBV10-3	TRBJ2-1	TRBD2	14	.	TGTGCCATCAGTGCTAGCGGGGGGGCTAATGAGCAGTTCTTC	CAISASGGANEQFF
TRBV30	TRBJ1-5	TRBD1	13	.	TGTGCCTGGGGGACAGGGCTGGATCAGCCCCAGCATTTT	CAWGTGLDQPQHF
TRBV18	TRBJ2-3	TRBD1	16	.	TGTGCCAGCTCACCTTCCGGCAGGGGGCTCGGAGATACGCAGTATTTT	CASSPSGRGLGDTQYF
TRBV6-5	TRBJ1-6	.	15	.	TGTGCCAGCAGACCCGGGTCTTCCTATAATTCACCCCTCCACTTT	CASRPGSSYNSPLHF
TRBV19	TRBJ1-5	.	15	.	TGTGCCAGTAGTATCGGCGGGAAGGGGAATCAGCCCCAGCATTTT	CASSIGGKGNQPQHF
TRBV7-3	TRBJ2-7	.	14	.	TGTGCCAGCAGCTTATCTTGGGGGCCCTACGAGCAGTACTTC	CASSLSWGPYEQYF